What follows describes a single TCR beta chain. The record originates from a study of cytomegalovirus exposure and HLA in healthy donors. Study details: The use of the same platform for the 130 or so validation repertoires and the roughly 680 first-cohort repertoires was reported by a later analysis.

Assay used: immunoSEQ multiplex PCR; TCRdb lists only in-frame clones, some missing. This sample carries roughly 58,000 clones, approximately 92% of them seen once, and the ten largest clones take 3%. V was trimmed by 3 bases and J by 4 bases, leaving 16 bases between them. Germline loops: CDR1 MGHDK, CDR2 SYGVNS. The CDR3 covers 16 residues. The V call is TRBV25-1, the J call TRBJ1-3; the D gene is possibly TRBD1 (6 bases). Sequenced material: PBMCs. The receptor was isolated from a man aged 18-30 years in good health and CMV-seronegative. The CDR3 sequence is CASSDPRRGSGNTIYF. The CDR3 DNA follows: TGTGCCAGCAGTGACCCCCGCAGGGGCTCCGGAAACACCATATATTTT. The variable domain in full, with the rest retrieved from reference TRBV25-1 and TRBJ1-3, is EADIYQTPRYLVIGTGKKITLECSQTMGHDKMYWYQQDPGMELHLIHYSYGVNSTEKGDLSSESTVSRIRTEHFPLTLESARPSHTSQYLCASSDPRRGSGNTIYFGEGSWLTVV.